This T cell receptor beta chain originates from a study of somatic mutations in cytotoxic T cells in rheumatoid arthritis. Broader study findings: The largest CD8+ clone made up over 20% of CD8+ cells in about an eighth of the roughly 60 patients. For rheumatoid arthritis patients, CD8+ clonality increased with age, whereas it did not in healthy controls.

It was blood donors, more than 45% female and with a median age of 56 years (range roughly 21-75), who served as healthy controls. Clones were read by immunoSEQ multiplex PCR, and TCRdb kept only the in-frame ones, dropping some. The sample shows 20,000 or so clones, approximately 80% of them seen only once. CDR3 length: 15 amino acids. V gave up 1 base and J gave up 3 bases; unmatched junction bases: 4. CDR1 is SGHTA, CDR2 FQGTGA, per germline. About this clone: The target antigen is unknown.

The sequenced sample consisted of CD8+ T cells sorted from blood. The V gene is TRBV7-3, the J gene TRBJ2-5; the match to TRBD2 covers 8 bases. This sequence was found in a woman in her 50s in good health. CDR3 amino acids: CASSLKAGGKETQYF. In nucleotides, the CDR3 is TGTGCCAGCAGCTTAAAGGCGGGGGGAAAAGAGACCCAGTACTTC.